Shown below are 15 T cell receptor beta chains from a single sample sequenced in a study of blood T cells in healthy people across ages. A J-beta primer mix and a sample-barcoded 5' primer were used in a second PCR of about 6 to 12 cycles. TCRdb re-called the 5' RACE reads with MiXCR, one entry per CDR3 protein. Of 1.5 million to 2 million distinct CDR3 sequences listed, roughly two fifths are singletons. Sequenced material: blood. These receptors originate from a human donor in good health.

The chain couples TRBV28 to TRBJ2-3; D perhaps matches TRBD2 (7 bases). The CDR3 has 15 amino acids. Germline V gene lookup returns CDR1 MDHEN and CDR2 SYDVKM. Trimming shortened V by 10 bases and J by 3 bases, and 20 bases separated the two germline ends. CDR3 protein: CATQRGGTMTDTQYF. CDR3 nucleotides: TGTGCCACCCAGAGGGGGGGGACGATGACAGATACGCAGTATTTT. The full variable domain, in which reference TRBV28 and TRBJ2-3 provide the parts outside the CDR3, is DVKVTQSSRYLVKRTGEKVFLECVQDMDHENMFWYRQDPGLGLRLIYFSYDVKMKEKGDIPEGYSVSREKKERFSLILESASTNQTSMYLCATQRGGTMTDTQYFGPGTRLTVL.

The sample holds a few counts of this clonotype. The CDR3 reads CSARDLTATSYNEQFF. Written as DNA, the CDR3 is TGCAGTGCTAGAGATCTAACAGCGACGTCCTACAATGAGCAGTTCTTC. The gene calls are TRBV20-1 and TRBJ2-1; D is undetermined. CDR1 and CDR2 (germline): DFQATT, SNEGSKA (reference sequence). Deletions cut 0 bases from V and 1 base from J, with 13 bases between. The CDR3 is 16 residues long.

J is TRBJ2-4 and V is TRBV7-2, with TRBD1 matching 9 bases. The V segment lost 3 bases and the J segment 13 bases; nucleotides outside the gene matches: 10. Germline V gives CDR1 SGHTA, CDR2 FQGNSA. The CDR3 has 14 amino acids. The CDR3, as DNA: TGTGCCAGCAGCTTGGGACAGGGAATGTGGGAGCAGTACTTC. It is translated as CASSLGQGMWEQYF. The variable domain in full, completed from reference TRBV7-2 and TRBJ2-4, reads GAGVSQSPSNKVTEKGKDVELRCDPISGHTALYWYRQSLGQGLEFLIYFQGNSAPDKSGLPSDRFSAERTGGSVSTLTIQRTQQEDSAVYLCASSLGQGMWEQYFGAGTRLSVL.

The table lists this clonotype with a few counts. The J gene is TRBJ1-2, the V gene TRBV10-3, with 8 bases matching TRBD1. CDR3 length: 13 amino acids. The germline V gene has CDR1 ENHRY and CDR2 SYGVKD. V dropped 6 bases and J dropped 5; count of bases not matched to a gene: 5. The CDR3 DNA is TGTGCCATCAGACGGGACAGGAATTATGGCTACACCTTC. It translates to CAIRRDRNYGYTF.

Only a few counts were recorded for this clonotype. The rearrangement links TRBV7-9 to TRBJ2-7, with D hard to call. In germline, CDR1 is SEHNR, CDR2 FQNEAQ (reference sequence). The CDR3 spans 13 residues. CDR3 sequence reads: CTRPHGLFHEQYF. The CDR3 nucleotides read TGTACTCGACCCCACGGCCTCTTTCACGAGCAGTACTTC.

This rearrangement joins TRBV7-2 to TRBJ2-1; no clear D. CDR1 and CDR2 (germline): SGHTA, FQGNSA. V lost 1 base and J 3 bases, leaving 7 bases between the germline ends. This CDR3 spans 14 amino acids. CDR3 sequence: CASSLVASYNEQFF. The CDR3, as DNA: TGTGCCAGCAGCTTAGTAGCCAGCTACAATGAGCAGTTCTTC.

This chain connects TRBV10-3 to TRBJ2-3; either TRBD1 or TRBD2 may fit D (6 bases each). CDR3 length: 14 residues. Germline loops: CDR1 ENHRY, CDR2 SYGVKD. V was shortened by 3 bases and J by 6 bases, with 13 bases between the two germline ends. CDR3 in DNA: TGTGCCATCAGTGAAGGGGGGCGCGTGGATACGCAGTATTTT. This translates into CAISEGGRVDTQYF.

The CDR3 DNA is TGTGCCAGCAGCGAAAACCGACAGGGGACCCCCACCGGGGAGCTGTTTTTT. This gives the protein CASSENRQGTPTGELFF. The chain has TRBV9 and TRBJ2-2; 8 bases fit TRBD1. This CDR3 comprises 17 residues. Germline lookup yields CDR1 SGDLS and CDR2 YYNGEE. After removal of 3 bases from V and 4 bases from J, the junction contained 11 bases not matched to a gene.

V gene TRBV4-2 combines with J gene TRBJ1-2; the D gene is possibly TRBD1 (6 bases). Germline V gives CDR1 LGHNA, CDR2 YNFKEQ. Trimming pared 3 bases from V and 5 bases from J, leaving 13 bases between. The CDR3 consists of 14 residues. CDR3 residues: CASSHQEQGYGYTF. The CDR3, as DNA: TGTGCCAGCAGCCACCAAGAACAGGGATATGGCTACACCTTC.

CDR3 coding DNA: TGTGCCAGCAGTCGGGGGGCGAACACTGAAGCTTTCTTT. Translation: CASSRGANTEAFF. V usage is TRBV6-5 and J usage is TRBJ1-1, with D possibly TRBD1 on 6 matching bases. The CDR3 contains 13 residues. V shed 5 bases and J shed 1 base, with 8 bases lying between them. The germline CDR1 and CDR2 sequences are MNHEY and SVGAGI.

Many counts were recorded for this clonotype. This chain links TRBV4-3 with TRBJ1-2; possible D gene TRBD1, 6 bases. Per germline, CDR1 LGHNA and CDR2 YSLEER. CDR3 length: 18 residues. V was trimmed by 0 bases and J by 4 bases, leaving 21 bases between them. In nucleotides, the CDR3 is TGCGCCAGCAGCCAAGATCGGGAACTCTCCTGGGGGCTCTATGGCTACACCTTC. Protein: CASSQDRELSWGLYGYTF.

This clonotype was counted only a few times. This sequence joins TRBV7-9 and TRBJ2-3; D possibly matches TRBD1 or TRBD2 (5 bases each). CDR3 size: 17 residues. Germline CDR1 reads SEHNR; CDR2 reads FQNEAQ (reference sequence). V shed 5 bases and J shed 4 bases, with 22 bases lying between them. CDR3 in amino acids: CASSRKGPLRMADTQYF. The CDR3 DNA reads TGTGCCAGCAGCCGCAAGGGACCGCTACGAATGGCAGATACGCAGTATTTT.

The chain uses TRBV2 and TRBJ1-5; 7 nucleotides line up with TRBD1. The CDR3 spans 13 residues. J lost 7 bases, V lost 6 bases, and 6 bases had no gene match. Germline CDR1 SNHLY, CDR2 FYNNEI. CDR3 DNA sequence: TGTGCCAGCAGAAGACAGGGAGTCCAGCCCCAGCATTTT. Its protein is CASRRQGVQPQHF.

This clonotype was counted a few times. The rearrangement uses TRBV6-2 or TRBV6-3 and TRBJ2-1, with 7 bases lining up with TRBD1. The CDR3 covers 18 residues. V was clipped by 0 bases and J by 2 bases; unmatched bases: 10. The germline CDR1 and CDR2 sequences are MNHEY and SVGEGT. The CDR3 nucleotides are TGTGCCAGCAGTTACTCCCATCCTGGGACAGCAACCTACAATGAGCAGTTCTTC. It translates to CASSYSHPGTATYNEQFF.

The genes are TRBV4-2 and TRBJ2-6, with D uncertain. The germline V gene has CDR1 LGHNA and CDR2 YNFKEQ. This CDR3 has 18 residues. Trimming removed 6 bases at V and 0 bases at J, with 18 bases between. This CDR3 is CASRYKGSRTSGANVLTF. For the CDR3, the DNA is TGTGCCAGCAGGTATAAAGGAAGCAGAACCTCTGGGGCCAACGTCCTGACTTTC.